This TCR beta chain was obtained from a study of blood T cell repertoires in COVID-19. As for the study in general: COVID-19 samples collected from the United States, Italy and Spain covered acute and convalescent phases. PBMCs, B-cell-depleted T cells, or T cells provided the cDNA or gDNA that made up the material.

Original analysis: Cell counts per sample came from amplifying reference gene primers. Here immunoSEQ multiplex PCR was the method, and the copy in TCRdb shows in-frame clones only, minus some. V and J calls and clone size come straight from that table; D and trimming were deduced from the DNA. The data hold approximately 89,000 clones, with roughly 80% observed a single time. Per the germline V gene, CDR1 is SGHAT and CDR2 is FQNNGV. The V segment lost 0 bases and the J segment 2 bases; nucleotides outside the gene matches: 13. The CDR3 runs to 20 residues. This TCR was sampled from a woman between 65 and 79 years old with active or convalescent COVID-19. The V call is TRBV11-2, the J call TRBJ2-3; 11 bases align to TRBD2. The sequencing input was peripheral blood. CDR3 DNA sequence: TGTGCCAGCAGCTTAGACCCCACTGTAGCGGGGGGGTCCACCACAGATACGCAGTATTTT. This gives the protein CASSLDPTVAGGSTTDTQYF.